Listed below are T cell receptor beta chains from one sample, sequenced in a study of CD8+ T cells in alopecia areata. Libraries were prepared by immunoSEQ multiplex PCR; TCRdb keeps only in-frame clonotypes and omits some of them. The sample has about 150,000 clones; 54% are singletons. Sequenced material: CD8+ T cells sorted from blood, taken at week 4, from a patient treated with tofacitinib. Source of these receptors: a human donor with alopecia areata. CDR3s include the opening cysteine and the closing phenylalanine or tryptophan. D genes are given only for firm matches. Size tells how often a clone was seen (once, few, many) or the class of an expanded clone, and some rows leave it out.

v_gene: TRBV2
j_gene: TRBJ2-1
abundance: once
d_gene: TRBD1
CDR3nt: TGTGCCAGCAACGAAGGGACAGGGGACTCCTACAATGAGCAGTTCTTC
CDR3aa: CASNEGTGDSYNEQFF

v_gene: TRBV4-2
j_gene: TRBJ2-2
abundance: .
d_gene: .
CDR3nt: TGTGCCAGCAGGTCAGCGGAACACACCGGGGAGCTGTTTTTT
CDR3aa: CASRSAEHTGELFF

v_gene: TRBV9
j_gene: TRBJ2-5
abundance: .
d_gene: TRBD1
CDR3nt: TGTGCCAGCAGTGGGACAGGAGAGACCCAGTACTTC
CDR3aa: CASSGTGETQYF

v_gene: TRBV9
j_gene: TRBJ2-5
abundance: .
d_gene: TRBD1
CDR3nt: TGTGCCAGCAGCGTCGACGACAATCCGGGACAGTTTATCCAAGAGACCCAGTACTTC
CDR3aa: CASSVDDNPGQFIQETQYF

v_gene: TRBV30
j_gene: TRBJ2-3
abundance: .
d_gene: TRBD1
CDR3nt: TGTGCCTGGAGTGAAGGGACAGACACAGATACGCAGTATTTT
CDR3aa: CAWSEGTDTDTQYF

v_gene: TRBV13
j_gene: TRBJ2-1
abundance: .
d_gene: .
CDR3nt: TGTGCCAGCAGTGGCCCCGCCTTCAATGAGCAGTTCTTC
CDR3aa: CASSGPAFNEQFF

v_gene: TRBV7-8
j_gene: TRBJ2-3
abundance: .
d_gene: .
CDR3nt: TGTGCCAGCAGCGAAGAACTAATCGGGGGCCTCACAGATACGCAGTATTTT
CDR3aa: CASSEELIGGLTDTQYF

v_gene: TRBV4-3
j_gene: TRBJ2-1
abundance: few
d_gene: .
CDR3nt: TGCGCCAGCAGACAGTCCCGCCCAGATTACAATGAGCAGTTCTTC
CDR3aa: CASRQSRPDYNEQFF

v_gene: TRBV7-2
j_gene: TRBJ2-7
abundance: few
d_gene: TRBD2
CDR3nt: TGTGCCAGCAGCTTAGGAATGGGACTAGGAGCCTACGAGCAGTACTTC
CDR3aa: CASSLGMGLGAYEQYF

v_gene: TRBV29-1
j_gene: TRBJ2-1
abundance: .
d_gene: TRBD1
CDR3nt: TGCAGCGGCATCCGGGACAGCAATGAGCAGTTCTTC
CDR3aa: CSGIRDSNEQFF

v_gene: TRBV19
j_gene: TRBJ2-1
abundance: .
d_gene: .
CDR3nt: TGTGCCAGTAGTAAATGGACAGATTACGAGAACAATGAGCAGTTCTTC
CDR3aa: CASSKWTDYENNEQFF

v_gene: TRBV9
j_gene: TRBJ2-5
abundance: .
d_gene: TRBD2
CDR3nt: TGTGCCAGCAGCGCGGGACTAGCGGGGGGAAACCAAGAGACCCAGTACTTC
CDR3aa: CASSAGLAGGNQETQYF

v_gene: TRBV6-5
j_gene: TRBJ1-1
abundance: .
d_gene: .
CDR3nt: TGTGCCAGCAGTTACATGGAGGGCAGTATAGCTTTCTTT
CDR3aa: CASSYMEGSIAFF

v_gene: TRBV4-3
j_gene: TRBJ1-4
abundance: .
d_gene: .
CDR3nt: TGCGCCGCGGGGCAGGGTGGGGCTAATGAAAAACTGTTTTTT
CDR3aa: CAAGQGGANEKLFF

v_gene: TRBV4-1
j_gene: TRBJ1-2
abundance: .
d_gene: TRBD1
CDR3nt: TGCGCCAGCAGCCGAGAAGGGACAGAGTCGGCCCCTAACTATGGCTACACCTTC
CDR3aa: CASSREGTESAPNYGYTF

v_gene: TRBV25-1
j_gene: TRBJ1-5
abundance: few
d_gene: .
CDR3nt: TGTGCCAGCAGTGAATTGAGTAGCAATCAGCCCCAGCATTTT
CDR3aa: CASSELSSNQPQHF

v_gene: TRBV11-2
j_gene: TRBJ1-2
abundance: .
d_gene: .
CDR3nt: TGTGCCAGCAGCCCTTCACTTGACAGAGGGTATGGCTACACCTTC
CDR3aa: CASSPSLDRGYGYTF

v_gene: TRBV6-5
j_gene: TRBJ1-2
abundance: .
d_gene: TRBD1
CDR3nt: TGTGCCAGCAGTTACTTGGGACAGGAGGGCGGTGGCTACACCTTC
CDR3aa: CASSYLGQEGGGYTF

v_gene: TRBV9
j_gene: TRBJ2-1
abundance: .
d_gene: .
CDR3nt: TGTGCCAGCGGCGAGGACGGTGAGCAGTTCTTC
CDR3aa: CASGEDGEQFF

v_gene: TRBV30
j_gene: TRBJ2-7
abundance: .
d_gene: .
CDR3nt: TGTGCCTGGAGTGCGGGTAACGAGCAGTACTTC
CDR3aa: CAWSAGNEQYF

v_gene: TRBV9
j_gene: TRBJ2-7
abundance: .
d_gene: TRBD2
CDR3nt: TGTGCCAGCAGCTTCTCGACTAGCGGGACCTACGAGCAGTACTTC
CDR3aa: CASSFSTSGTYEQYF

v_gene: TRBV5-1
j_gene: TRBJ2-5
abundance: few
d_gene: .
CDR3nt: TGCGCCAGCAGCTTGGTTGGGGAGACCCAGTACTTC
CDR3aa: CASSLVGETQYF

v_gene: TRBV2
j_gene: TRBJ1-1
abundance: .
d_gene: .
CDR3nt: TGTGCCAGCAGGGACATGTGGGCGAACACTGAAGCTTTCTTT
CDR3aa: CASRDMWANTEAFF

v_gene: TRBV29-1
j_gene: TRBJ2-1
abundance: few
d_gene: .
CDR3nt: TGCAGCGTTGAAATTCGGTACAACAATGAGCAGTTCTTC
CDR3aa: CSVEIRYNNEQFF

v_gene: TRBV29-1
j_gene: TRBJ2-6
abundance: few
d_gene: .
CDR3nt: TGCAGCGTTCTTGCCCCGGGCTCTGGGGCCAACGTCCTGACTTTC
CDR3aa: CSVLAPGSGANVLTF

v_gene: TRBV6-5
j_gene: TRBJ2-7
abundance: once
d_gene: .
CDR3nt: TGTGCCAGCAGTTACCCAGGGAGCGACGAGCAGTACTTC
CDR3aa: CASSYPGSDEQYF

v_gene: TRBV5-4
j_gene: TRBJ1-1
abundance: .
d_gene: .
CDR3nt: TGTGCCAGCAGCTTGGCGAACACTGAAGCTTTCTTT
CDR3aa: CASSLANTEAFF

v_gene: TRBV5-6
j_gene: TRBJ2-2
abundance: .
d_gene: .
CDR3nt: TGTGCCAGCAGCCAACAGGGGAACACCGGGGAGCTGTTTTTT
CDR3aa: CASSQQGNTGELFF

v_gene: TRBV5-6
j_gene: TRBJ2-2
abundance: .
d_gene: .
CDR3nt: TGTGCCAGCAGCTTGCGAGAGTCCACCGGGGAGCTGTTTTTT
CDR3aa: CASSLRESTGELFF

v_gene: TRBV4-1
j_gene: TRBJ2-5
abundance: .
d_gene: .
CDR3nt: TGCGCCAGCAGCCAAGACCCCGGGCAAGAGACCCAGTACTTC
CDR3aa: CASSQDPGQETQYF

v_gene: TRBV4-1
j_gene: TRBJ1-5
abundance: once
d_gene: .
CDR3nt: TGCGCCAGCAGCCAAGGTAAAGGGGTCAATCAGCCCCAGCATTTT
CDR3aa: CASSQGKGVNQPQHF

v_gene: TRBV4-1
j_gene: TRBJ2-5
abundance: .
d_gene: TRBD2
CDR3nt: TGCGCCAGCAGCCAAGATCCTAGCGGGGCCCCCCAGTACTTC
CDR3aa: CASSQDPSGAPQYF

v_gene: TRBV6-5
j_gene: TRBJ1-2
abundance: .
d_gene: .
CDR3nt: TGTGCCAGCAGTTACCGGGAGGGCTCCCACTATGGCTACACCTTC
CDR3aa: CASSYREGSHYGYTF

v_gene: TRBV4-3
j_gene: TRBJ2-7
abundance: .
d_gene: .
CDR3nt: TGCGCCAGCAGCCAAGAGCCAGGCTCAACCTACGAGCAGTACTTC
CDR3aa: CASSQEPGSTYEQYF

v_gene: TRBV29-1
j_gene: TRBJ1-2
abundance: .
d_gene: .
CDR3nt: TGCAGCGTTGAAGATCCGGGCCAGAGTCTTGGCTGCACCTTC
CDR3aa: CSVEDPGQSLGCTF

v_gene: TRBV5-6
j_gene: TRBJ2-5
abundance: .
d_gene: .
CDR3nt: TGTGCCAGCAGCGTGTGGTTGACCGGGGAGACCCAGTACTTC
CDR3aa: CASSVWLTGETQYF

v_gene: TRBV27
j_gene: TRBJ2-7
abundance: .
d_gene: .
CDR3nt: TGTGCCAGCAGTCCCTACTGGGGGTCTGGCGAGCAGTACTTC
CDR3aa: CASSPYWGSGEQYF

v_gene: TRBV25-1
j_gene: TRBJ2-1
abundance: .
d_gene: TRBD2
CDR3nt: TGTGCCAGCTCGGGGGGGTCGACCAATGAGCAGTTCTTC
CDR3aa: CASSGGSTNEQFF

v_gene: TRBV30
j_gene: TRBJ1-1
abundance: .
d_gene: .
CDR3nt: TGTGCCTGGAGTTGGACTGGCGGTGAAGCTTTCTTT
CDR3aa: CAWSWTGGEAFF

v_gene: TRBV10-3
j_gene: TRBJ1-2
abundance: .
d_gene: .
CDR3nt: TGTGCCACCGAGGACGATTCTAACTATGGCTACACCTTC
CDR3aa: CATEDDSNYGYTF

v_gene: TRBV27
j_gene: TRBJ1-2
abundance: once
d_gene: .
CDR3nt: TGTGCCAGCTCAGGCGGAAACTATGGCTACACCTTC
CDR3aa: CASSGGNYGYTF

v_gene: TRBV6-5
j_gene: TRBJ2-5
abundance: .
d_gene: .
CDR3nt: TGTGCCAGCAGTCCCCCGGAGGGGACGAAGACCCAGTACTTC
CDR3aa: CASSPPEGTKTQYF

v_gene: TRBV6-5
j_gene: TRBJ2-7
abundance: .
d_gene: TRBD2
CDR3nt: TGTGCCAGCAGTTATTGGGCTAGCGGGGTCTACGAGCAGTACTTC
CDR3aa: CASSYWASGVYEQYF

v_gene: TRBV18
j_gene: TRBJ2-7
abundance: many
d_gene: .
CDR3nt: TGTGCCAGCTCATCACCCAACAGGGCGGACGAGCAGTACTTC
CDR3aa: CASSSPNRADEQYF

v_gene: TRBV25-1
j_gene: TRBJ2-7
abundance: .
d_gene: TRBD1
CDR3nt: TGTGCCACCGCGGGACAGGGCACCTACGAGCAGTACTTC
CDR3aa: CATAGQGTYEQYF

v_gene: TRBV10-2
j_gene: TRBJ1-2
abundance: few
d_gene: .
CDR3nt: TGCGCCACGGCCGGGTCATCAGACTATGGCTACACCTTC
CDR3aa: CATAGSSDYGYTF